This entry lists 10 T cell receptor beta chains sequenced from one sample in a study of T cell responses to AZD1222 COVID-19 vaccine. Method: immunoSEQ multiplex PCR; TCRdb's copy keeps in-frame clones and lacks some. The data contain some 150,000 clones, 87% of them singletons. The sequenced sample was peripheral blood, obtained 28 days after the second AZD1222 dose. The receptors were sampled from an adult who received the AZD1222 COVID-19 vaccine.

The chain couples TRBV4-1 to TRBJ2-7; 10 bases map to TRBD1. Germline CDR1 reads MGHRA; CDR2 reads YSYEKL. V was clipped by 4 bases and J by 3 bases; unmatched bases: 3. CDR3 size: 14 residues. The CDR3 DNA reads TGCGCCAGCAGCCCCGGACAGGGGGTCTACGAGCAGTACTTC. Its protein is CASSPGQGVYEQYF.

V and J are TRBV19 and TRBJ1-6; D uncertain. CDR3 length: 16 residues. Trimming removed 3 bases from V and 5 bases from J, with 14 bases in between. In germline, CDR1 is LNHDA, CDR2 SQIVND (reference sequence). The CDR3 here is CASSIQPQTNNSPLHF. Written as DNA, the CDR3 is TGTGCCAGTAGTATCCAGCCCCAGACTAATAATTCACCCCTCCACTTT.

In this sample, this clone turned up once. The CDR3 DNA is TGTGCCAGTAGTAATTCCTTAACGGGAGGGCCTCAGGGGAACATTCAGTACTTC. This sequence encodes CASSNSLTGGPQGNIQYF. The chain has TRBV19 and TRBJ2-4; TRBD2 matches at 8 bases. With 4 bases clipped from V and 7 bases from J, the junction kept 18 bases outside the gene matches. Looked up from germline, CDR1 is LNHDA and CDR2 is SQIVND (reference sequence). The CDR3 is 18 residues long.

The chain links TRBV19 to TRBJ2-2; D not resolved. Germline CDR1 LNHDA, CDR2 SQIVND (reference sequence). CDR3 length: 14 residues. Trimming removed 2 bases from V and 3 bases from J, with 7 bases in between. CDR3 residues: CASSILSYTGELFF. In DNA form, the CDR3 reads TGTGCCAGTAGTATATTATCCTACACCGGGGAGCTGTTTTTT.

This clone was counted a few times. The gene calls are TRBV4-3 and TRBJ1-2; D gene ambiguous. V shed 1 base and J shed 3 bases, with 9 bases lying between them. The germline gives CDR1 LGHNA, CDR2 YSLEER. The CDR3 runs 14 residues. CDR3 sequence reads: CASSQGRGDYGYTF. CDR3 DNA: TGCGCCAGCAGCCAAGGACGGGGAGACTATGGCTACACCTTC.

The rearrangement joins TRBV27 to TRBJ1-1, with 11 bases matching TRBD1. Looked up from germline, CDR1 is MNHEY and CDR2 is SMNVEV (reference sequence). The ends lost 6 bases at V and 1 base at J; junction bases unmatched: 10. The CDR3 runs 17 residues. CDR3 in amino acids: CASSPLGQGAWNTEAFF. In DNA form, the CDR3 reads TGTGCCAGCAGCCCCCTCGGACAGGGGGCATGGAACACTGAAGCTTTCTTT.

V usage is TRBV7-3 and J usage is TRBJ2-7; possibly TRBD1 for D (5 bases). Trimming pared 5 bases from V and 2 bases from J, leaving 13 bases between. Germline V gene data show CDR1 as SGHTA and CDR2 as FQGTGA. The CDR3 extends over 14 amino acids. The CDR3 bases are TGTGCCAGCAGCCCCCAGGGTGGGGCCTACGAGCAGTACTTC. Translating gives CASSPQGGAYEQYF.

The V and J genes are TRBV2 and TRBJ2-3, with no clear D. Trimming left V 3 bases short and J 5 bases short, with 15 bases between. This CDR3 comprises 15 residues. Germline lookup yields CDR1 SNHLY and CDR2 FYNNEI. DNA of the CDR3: TGTGCCAGCAGTGACATGACCCAGGTGGGAGATACGCAGTATTTT. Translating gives CASSDMTQVGDTQYF.

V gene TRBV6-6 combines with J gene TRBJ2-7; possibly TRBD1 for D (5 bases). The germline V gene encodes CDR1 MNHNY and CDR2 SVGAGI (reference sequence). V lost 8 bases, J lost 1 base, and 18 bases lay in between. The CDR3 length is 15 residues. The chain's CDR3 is CASGDRSGPSYEQYF. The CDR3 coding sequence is TGTGCCAGCGGTGATCGATCAGGGCCTTCCTACGAGCAGTACTTC.

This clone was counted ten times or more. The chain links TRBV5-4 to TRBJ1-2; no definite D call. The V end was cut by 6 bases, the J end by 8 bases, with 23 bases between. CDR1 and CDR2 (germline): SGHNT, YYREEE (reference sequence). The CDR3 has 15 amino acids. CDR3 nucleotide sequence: TGTGCCAGCACCCTAATTAACGTGGCCGCCGGGGGCTACACCTTC. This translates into CASTLINVAAGGYTF.